The source of this T cell receptor (beta chain) is a study of beta chain features in type 1 diabetes. Overall study results and limits: The study found fewer insertions and more deletions at VDJ junctions in type 1 diabetes patients. TCRB CDR3s from Type 1 diabetes patients were moderately but significantly shorter in all four CD4+ subsets.

Trimming took 2 bases from V and 6 from J, leaving 15 bases between them. The germline V gene encodes CDR1 SEHNR and CDR2 FQNEAQ (reference sequence). This CDR3 region has 15 residues. Isolated RNA was reverse transcribed in full, so expressed TCRB transcripts were sequenced. Libraries were prepared by immunoSEQ multiplex PCR; TCRdb keeps only in-frame clonotypes and omits some of them. The sample carries around 130,000 clones, roughly 10% recorded once. This clone was recorded a few times. Its specificity is unknown. The TCR originated in a man aged 30-40 years with type 1 diabetes. Material: central memory CD4+ T cells from blood. The chain recombines TRBV7-9 with TRBJ2-3; tentative D call: TRBD2 (5 bases). In DNA, the CDR3 is TGTGCCAGCAGCTTAAACCTACGGGATTTGGATACGCAGTATTTT. Translating gives CASSLNLRDLDTQYF.